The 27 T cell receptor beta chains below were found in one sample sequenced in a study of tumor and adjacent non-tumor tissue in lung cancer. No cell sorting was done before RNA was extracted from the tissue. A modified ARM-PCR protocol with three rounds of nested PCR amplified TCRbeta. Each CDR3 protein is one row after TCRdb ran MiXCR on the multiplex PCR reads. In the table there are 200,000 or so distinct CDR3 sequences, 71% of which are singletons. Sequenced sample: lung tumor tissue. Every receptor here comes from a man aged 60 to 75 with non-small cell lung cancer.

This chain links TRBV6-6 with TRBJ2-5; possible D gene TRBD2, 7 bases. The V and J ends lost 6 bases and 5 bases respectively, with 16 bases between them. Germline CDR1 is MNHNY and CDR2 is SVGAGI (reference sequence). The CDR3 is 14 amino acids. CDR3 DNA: TGTGCCAGCAGCTCGGGGGGAAGGGGGGAGACCCAGTACTTC. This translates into CASSSGGRGETQYF.

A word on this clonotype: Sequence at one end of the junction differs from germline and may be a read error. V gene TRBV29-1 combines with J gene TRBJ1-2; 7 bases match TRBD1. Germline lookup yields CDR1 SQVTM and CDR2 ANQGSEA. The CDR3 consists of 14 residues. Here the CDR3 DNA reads TGCAGCGTGCGGGACAGCCGAGCTAACTATGACTACACCTTC. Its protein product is CSVRDSRANYDYTF.

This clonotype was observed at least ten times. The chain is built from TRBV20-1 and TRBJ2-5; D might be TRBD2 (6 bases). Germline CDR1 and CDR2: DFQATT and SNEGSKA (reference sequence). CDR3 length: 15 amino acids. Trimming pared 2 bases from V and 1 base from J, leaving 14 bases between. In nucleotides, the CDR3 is TGCAGTGCTAGATACTGGGAGGCAGTCCAAGAGACCCAGTACTTC. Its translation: CSARYWEAVQETQYF.

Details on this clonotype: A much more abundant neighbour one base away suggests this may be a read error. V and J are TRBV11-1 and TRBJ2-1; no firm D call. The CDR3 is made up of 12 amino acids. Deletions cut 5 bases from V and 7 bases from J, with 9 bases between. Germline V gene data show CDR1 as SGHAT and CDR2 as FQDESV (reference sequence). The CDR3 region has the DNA TGTGCCAGCAGCAGACAAGTTAATGAGCAGTTCTTC. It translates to CASSRQVNEQFF.

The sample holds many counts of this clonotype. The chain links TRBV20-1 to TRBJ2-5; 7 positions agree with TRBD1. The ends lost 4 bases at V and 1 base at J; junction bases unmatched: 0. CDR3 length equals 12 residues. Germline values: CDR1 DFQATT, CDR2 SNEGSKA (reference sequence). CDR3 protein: CSATGGQETQYF. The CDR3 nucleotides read TGCAGTGCTACAGGGGGCCAAGAGACCCAGTACTTC.

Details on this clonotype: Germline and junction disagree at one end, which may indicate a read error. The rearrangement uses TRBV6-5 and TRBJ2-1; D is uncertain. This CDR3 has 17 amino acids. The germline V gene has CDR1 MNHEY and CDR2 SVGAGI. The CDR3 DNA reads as TGTGCCAGCAGTCACCTCGGGTTGAATCCCGCCTACAATAAGCAGTTCTTC. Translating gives CASSHLGLNPAYNKQFF.

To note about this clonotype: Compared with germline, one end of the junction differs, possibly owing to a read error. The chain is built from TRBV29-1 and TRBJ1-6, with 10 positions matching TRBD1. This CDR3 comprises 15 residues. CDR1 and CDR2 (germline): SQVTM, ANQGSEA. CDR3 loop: CSAYFGTGVRSLLYF. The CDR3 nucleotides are TGCAGCGCCTACTTTGGGACAGGGGTTCGTTCACTCCTCTACTTT.

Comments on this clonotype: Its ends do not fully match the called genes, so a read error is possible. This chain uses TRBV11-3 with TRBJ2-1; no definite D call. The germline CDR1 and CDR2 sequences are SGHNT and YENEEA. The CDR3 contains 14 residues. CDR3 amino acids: CASSIGRSYNDQFF. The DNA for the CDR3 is TGTGCGAGCTCGATCGGCCGGTCCTATAATGACCAGTTCTTC.

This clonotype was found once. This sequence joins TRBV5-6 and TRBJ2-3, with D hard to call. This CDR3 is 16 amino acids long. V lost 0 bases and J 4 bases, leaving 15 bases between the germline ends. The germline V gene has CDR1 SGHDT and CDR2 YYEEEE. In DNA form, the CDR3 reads TGTGCCAGCAGCTTGGTAGGGCCCGCCCCCCCAGATACGCAGTATTTT. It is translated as CASSLVGPAPPDTQYF.

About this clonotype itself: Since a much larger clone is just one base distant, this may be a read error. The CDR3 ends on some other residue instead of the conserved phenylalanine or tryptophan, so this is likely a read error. CDR3 coding DNA: TGCAGTGCCACCGGCGGGAGTTCAACTAATGAAAAACTGTTTTCT. Its protein product is CSATGGSSTNEKLFS. V is TRBV20-1 and J is TRBJ1-4; D call uncertain. The germline gives CDR1 DFQATT, CDR2 SNEGSKA (reference sequence). Trimming left V 6 bases short and J 0 bases short, with 14 bases between. The CDR3 totals 15 residues.

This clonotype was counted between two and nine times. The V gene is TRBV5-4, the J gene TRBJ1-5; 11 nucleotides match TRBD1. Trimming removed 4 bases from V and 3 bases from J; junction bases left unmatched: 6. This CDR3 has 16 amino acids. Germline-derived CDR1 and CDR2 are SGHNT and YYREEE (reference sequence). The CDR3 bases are TGTGCCAGCAGCACAGGGACAGGGGGTTTCAATCAGCCCCAGCATTTT. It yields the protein CASSTGTGGFNQPQHF.

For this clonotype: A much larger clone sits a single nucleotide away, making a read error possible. The CDR3 here is CSATDRVGGYTF. The CDR3 coding sequence is TGCAGTGCTACCGACAGGGTAGGAGGCTACACCTTC. J is TRBJ1-2 and V is TRBV20-1; 7 bases fit TRBD1. V dropped 4 bases and J dropped 8; count of bases not matched to a gene: 7. The CDR3 extends over 12 amino acids. Germline CDR1 reads DFQATT; CDR2 reads SNEGSKA (reference sequence).

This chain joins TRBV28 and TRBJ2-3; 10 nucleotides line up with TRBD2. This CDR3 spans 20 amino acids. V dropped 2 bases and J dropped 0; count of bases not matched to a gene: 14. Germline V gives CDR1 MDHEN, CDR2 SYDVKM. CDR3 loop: CASSLGVWLAGDTSTDTQYF. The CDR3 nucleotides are TGTGCCAGCAGTTTAGGGGTTTGGCTAGCGGGAGATACTAGCACAGATACGCAGTATTTT.

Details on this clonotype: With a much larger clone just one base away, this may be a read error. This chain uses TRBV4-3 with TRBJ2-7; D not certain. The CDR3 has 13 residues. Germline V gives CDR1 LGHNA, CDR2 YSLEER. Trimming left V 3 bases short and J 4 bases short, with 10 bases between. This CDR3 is CASSQTSRYEQYF. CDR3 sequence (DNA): TGCGCCAGCAGCCAGACTTCGAGGTACGAGCAGTACTTC.

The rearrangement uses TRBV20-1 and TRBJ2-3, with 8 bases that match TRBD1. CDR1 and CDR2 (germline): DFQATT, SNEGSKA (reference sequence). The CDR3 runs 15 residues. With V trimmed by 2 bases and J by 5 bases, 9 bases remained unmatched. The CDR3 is CSARLGQGCIDTQYF. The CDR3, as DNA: TGCAGTGCTAGACTAGGACAGGGCTGCATAGATACGCAGTATTTT.

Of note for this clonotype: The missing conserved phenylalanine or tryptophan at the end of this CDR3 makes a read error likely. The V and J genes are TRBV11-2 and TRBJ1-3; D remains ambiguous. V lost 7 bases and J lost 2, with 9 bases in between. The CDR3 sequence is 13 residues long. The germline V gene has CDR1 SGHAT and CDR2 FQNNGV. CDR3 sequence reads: CASKLGTGNTIYL. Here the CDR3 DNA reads TGTGCCAGCAAGCTTGGTACTGGAAACACCATATATCTT.

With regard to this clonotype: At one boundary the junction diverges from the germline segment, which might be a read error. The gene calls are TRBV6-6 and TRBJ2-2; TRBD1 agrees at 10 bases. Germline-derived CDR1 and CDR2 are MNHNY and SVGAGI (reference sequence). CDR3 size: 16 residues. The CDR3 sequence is CTSSRRDRGHTGELFF. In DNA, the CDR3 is TGTACCAGCAGTCGCCGGGACAGGGGCCACACCGGGGAGCTGTTTTTT.

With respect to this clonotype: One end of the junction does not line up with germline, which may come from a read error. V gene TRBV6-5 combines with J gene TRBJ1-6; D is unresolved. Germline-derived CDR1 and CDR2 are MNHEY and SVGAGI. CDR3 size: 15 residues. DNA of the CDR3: TGTGCCAGCAGTTACCTGAGTTCCTATAAATCACCCCTCCACTTT. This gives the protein CASSYLSSYKSPLHF.

The CDR3 loop reads CSVEDQGTSGHTDTQYF. The CDR3 DNA sequence: TGCAGCGTTGAAGATCAAGGGACTAGCGGCCACACAGATACGCAGTATTTT. The rearrangement joins TRBV29-1 to TRBJ2-3, with 11 bases fitting TRBD2. The V gene end was trimmed by 0 bases and the J gene end by 2 bases; junction bases not matched to a gene: 7. The CDR3 totals 17 residues. Germline V lookup: CDR1 SQVTM, CDR2 ANQGSEA.

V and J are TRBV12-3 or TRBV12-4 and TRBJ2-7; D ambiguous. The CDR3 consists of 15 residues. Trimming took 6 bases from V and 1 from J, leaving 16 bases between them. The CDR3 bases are TGTGCCAGCAGGCCCAGGACCGGCACTTCCTACGAGCAGTACTTC. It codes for CASRPRTGTSYEQYF.

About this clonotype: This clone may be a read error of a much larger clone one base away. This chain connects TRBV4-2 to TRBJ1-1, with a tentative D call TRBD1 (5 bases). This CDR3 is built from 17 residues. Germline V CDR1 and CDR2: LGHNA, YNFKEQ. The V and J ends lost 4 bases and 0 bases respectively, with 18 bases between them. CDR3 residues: CASSPPMAGSLNTEAFF. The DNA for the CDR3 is TGTGCCAGCAGCCCTCCTATGGCAGGGAGTTTGAACACTGAAGCTTTCTTT.

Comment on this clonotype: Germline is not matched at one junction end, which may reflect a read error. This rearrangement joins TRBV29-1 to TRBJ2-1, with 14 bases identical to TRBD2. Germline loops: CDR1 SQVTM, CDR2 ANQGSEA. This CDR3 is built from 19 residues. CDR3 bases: TGCAGCGTTCAAATCCGGACTAGCGGGGGGTCGAGCTCCTACAATGACCAGTTCTTC. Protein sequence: CSVQIRTSGGSSSYNDQFF.

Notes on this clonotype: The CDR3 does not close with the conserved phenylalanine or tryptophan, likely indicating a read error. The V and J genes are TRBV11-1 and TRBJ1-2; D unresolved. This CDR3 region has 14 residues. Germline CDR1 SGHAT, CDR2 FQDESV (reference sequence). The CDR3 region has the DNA TGTGCCAGCAGCTTGGACGGGAGAAACTATGGGTACACCTTA. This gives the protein CASSLDGRNYGYTL.

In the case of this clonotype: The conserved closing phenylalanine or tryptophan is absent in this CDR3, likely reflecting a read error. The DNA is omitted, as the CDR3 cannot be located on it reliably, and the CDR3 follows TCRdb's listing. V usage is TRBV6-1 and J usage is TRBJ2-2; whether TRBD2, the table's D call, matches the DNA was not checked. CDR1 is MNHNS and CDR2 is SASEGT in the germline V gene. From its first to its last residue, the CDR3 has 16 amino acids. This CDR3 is CASSTGTSANTGELFY.

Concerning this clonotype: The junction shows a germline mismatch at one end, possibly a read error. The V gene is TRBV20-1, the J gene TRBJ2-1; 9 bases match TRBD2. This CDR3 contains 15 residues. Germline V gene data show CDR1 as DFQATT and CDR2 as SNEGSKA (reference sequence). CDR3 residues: CSASNRGGASNEQFF. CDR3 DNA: TGTAGTGCTAGTAATCGCGGGGGGGCCTCCAATGAGCAGTTCTTC.

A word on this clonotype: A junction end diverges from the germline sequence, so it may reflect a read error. In DNA form, the CDR3 reads TGCGGTGCTAGAGATCTCCAGGCGGGTAGTAGCACAGATACGCATTATTTT. It codes for CGARDLQAGSSTDTHYF. V is TRBV20-1 and J is TRBJ2-3; D may be TRBD2 (5 bases). This CDR3 has 17 residues. Germline V lookup: CDR1 DFQATT, CDR2 SNEGSKA (reference sequence).

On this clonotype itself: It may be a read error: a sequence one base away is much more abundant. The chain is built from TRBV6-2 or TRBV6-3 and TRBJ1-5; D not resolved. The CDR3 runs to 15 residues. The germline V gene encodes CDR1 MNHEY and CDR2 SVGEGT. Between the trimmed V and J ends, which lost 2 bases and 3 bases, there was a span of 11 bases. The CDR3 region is CASSYGGYNNQPQHF. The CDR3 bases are TGTGCCAGCAGTTACGGAGGTTATAACAATCAGCCCCAGCATTTT.